The 20 T cell receptor beta chains listed next were all sequenced from one sample in a study of regulatory T cells in long-lasting Graves disease. The time point: newly diagnosed GD, antithyroid drugs for less than 3 months. Following extraction of RNA from PBMCs, that RNA was used to make the TCR library. Researchers made TCR beta libraries by using iRepertoire HTBI primers and running Arm-PCR on CDR3 regions. MiXCR was run by TCRdb on the multiplex PCR reads, yielding one entry per CDR3 protein. Among some 320,000 distinct CDR3 sequences, 18% were seen once, and the ten largest hold about 40%. The sequences come from peripheral blood mononuclear cells (PBMCs), collected at new diagnosis, from a patient treated with antithyroid drugs. These receptors were taken from a female donor with Graves disease.

In its sample, this clonotype was seen many times. This sequence joins TRBV2 and TRBJ1-5; D is ambiguous. Trimming stripped 4 bases from V and 4 bases from J, with 17 bases between. CDR1 is SNHLY and CDR2 is FYNNEI in the germline V gene. This CDR3 spans 16 amino acids. Here the CDR3 reads CASSVLLARPNQPQHF. CDR3 in DNA: TGTGCCAGCAGTGTCCTCTTGGCCAGGCCGAATCAGCCCCAGCATTTT. Using reference TRBV2 and TRBJ1-5 for the parts outside the CDR3, the full variable domain is EPEVTQTPSHQVTQMGQEVILRCVPISNHLYFYWYRQILGQKVEFLVSFYNNEISEKSEIFDDQFSVERPDGSNFTLKIRSTKLEDSAMYFCASSVLLARPNQPQHFGDGTRLSIL.

This clonotype was picked up many times. This chain uses TRBV6-2 or TRBV6-3 with TRBJ1-5; possibly TRBD1 for D (6 bases). The ends were cut back, 5 bases at V and 1 base at J, with 18 bases in the middle. CDR3 length: 17 amino acids. Germline CDR1 is MNHEY and CDR2 is SVGEGT. The CDR3 sequence: CASSPSAGAQSNQPQHF. The CDR3 DNA follows: TGTGCCAGCAGTCCCTCGGCGGGGGCCCAGAGCAATCAGCCCCAGCATTTT.

This chain connects TRBV12-3 or TRBV12-4 to TRBJ1-1, with 7 bases aligning to TRBD1. The CDR3 consists of 13 residues. V dropped 7 bases and J dropped 4; count of bases not matched to a gene: 6. This CDR3 is CASTATGITEAFF. CDR3 bases: TGTGCCAGCACAGCGACAGGGATCACTGAAGCTTTCTTT.

This clonotype has a count of ten or more. CDR3 protein: CASSTPPGESNQPQHF. The CDR3 DNA reads TGTGCCAGCAGTACCCCCCCGGGGGAGAGCAATCAGCCCCAGCATTTT. The rearrangement joins TRBV2 to TRBJ1-5, with D possibly TRBD1 on 5 matching bases. The germline V gene encodes CDR1 SNHLY and CDR2 FYNNEI. Trimming cost V 5 bases and J 1 base, with 15 bases left between them. The CDR3 extends over 16 amino acids.

This clonotype was recorded at least ten times. The chain employs TRBV28 and TRBJ2-5; D gene unclear. Trimming cost V 2 bases and J 6 bases, with 7 bases left between them. This CDR3 spans 12 amino acids. Germline assignment: CDR1 MDHEN and CDR2 SYDVKM. CDR3 residues: CASSLPGKTQYF. The CDR3 DNA is TGTGCCAGCAGTTTACCCGGCAAGACCCAGTACTTC.

The chain is built from TRBV4-1 and TRBJ2-3, with 7 bases lining up with TRBD2. The length of the CDR3 is 15 residues. Trimming removed 0 bases from V and 4 bases from J; junction bases left unmatched: 4. Per germline, CDR1 MGHRA and CDR2 YSYEKL. Here the CDR3 reads CASSQETGGPDTQYF. The CDR3 DNA follows: TGCGCCAGCAGCCAAGAAACGGGAGGTCCAGATACGCAGTATTTT.

The table lists this clonotype with many counts. This rearrangement joins TRBV4-2 to TRBJ1-2; D gene unclear. Trimming pared 0 bases from V and 4 bases from J, leaving 15 bases between. Germline V gives CDR1 LGHNA, CDR2 YNFKEQ. The CDR3 totals 16 residues. The CDR3 DNA reads as TGTGCCAGCAGCCAAGATCTAGGAGGAATAACCTATGGCTACACCTTC. Its protein product is CASSQDLGGITYGYTF.

V usage is TRBV10-3 and J usage is TRBJ2-3; the D is unclear. This CDR3 contains 14 residues. V was pared by 1 base and J by 0 bases, with 5 bases between. Germline values: CDR1 ENHRY, CDR2 SYGVKD. The CDR3 sequence is CAISEWMSTDTQYF. DNA of the CDR3: TGTGCCATCAGTGAGTGGATGAGCACAGATACGCAGTATTTT.

This rearrangement joins TRBV2 to TRBJ1-1; TRBD1 might be the D (6 bases). Trimming removed 1 base at V and 5 bases at J, with 11 bases between. CDR1 SNHLY and CDR2 FYNNEI come from the germline V gene. The CDR3 is made up of 14 amino acids. CDR3 bases: TGTGCCAGCAGTGAAGGACAGGCGAGTACTGAAGCTTTCTTT. This sequence encodes CASSEGQASTEAFF.

The chain is built from TRBV28 and TRBJ2-7; a possible D gene is TRBD1 (5 bases). Germline loops: CDR1 MDHEN, CDR2 SYDVKM. The germline V and J ends were trimmed by 3 bases and 2 bases, with 14 bases remaining between them. The CDR3 is 15 amino acids. CDR3 sequence (DNA): TGTGCCAGCAGTTTTTCCTGGACAAGTGCCTACGAGCAGTACTTC. It encodes CASSFSWTSAYEQYF.

This clonotype was found many times. The V and J genes are TRBV6-2 or TRBV6-3 and TRBJ1-1, with TRBD1 identical over 10 bases. This CDR3 is built from 14 residues. With V trimmed by 0 bases and J by 6 bases, 1 base remained unmatched. Germline CDR1 is MNHEY and CDR2 is SVGEGT. The chain's CDR3 is CASSYSGQGAEAFF. The CDR3 nucleotides read TGTGCCAGCAGTTACTCCGGACAGGGGGCTGAAGCTTTCTTT.

This clonotype was recorded a few times. The rearrangement links TRBV25-1 to TRBJ2-2; D is ambiguous. The V end lost 2 bases, the J end lost 1 base, and 8 bases lay between the germline ends. In germline, CDR1 is MGHDK, CDR2 SYGVNS. The length of the CDR3 is 15 residues. CDR3 DNA: TGTGCCAGCAGTGAAGACGGCGGGAACACCGGGGAGCTGTTTTTT. It encodes CASSEDGGNTGELFF.

This clonotype has just a few counts. The rearrangement uses TRBV19 and TRBJ2-1, with 11 bases lining up with TRBD2. Germline V gene data show CDR1 as LNHDA and CDR2 as SQIVND (reference sequence). V gave up 5 bases and J gave up 4 bases; unmatched junction bases: 7. CDR3 length equals 16 residues. The CDR3 DNA is TGTGCCAGTAGTCCCGGGACTAGCGGAACTTACAATGAGCAGTTCTTC. Protein sequence: CASSPGTSGTYNEQFF.

The V call is TRBV19, the J call TRBJ1-5; TRBD1 agrees at 7 bases. The V segment lost 5 bases and the J segment 2 bases; nucleotides outside the gene matches: 12. Germline V lookup: CDR1 LNHDA, CDR2 SQIVND (reference sequence). This CDR3 contains 17 residues. CDR3 in amino acids: CASSAGYTGEGNQPQHF. CDR3 DNA: TGTGCCAGTAGTGCTGGATATACAGGGGAAGGCAATCAGCCCCAGCATTTT.

This clonotype was observed many times. This rearrangement joins TRBV24-1 to TRBJ2-1, with 10 positions matching TRBD2. The germline gives CDR1 KGHDR, CDR2 SFDVKD. The ends lost 3 bases at V and 5 bases at J; junction bases unmatched: 9. This CDR3 contains 17 residues. The CDR3 region has the DNA TGTGCCACCAGTGATCCACAACCCGGGACTAGCGACAATGAGCAGTTCTTC. Its translation is CATSDPQPGTSDNEQFF.

The sample holds many counts of this clonotype. J is TRBJ2-3 and V is TRBV13; the D gene could be TRBD1 or TRBD2 (5 bases each). The V gene lost 5 bases and the J gene lost 6 bases, with 21 bases spanning the gap. The CDR3 is made up of 16 amino acids. Germline CDR1 reads PRHDT; CDR2 reads FYEKMQ (reference sequence). The CDR3 nucleotides are TGTGCCAGCAGCCTCTCCCTCCGGGGCCTTATGGATACGCAGTATTTT. Residues: CASSLSLRGLMDTQYF. The whole variable domain, remainder taken from reference TRBV13 and TRBJ2-3, is AAGVIQSPRHLIKEKRETATLKCYPIPRHDTVYWYQQGPGQDPQFLISFYEKMQSDKGSIPDRFSAQQFSDYHSELNMSSLELGDSALYFCASSLSLRGLMDTQYFGPGTRLTVL.

This clonotype was counted ten times or more. CDR3 coding DNA: TGCAGTGCTAGTGCCGGGACAGGGCCAGAGACCCAGTACTTC. Encoded protein: CSASAGTGPETQYF. The rearrangement uses TRBV20-1 and TRBJ2-5; 9 nucleotides match TRBD1. Germline V CDR1 and CDR2: DFQATT, SNEGSKA (reference sequence). The ends lost 3 bases at V and 4 bases at J; junction bases unmatched: 6. The CDR3 has 14 residues.

This clonotype was detected ten times or more. The V gene is TRBV6-1, the J gene TRBJ2-5; a possible D gene is TRBD2 (6 bases). CDR1 MNHNS and CDR2 SASEGT come from the germline V gene. V lost 7 bases to trimming and J lost 4 bases, with 16 bases between them. This CDR3 has 14 amino acids. Written as DNA, the CDR3 is TGTGCCAGCACCGGCGGGATTCACTTAGAGACCCAGTACTTC. Protein product: CASTGGIHLETQYF.

This clonotype was detected many times. This chain connects TRBV19 to TRBJ2-1, with no clear D. This CDR3 is 16 amino acids long. V dropped 8 bases and J dropped 6 bases, with 23 bases sitting between them. CDR1 and CDR2 from the germline V gene are LNHDA and SQIVND (reference sequence). This CDR3 reads CASSRFLIPSGNEQFF. For the CDR3, the DNA is TGTGCCAGTTCCCGGTTTCTGATACCTTCTGGCAATGAGCAGTTCTTC.

This clonotype was found many times. This chain links TRBV5-1 with TRBJ2-2; D is perhaps TRBD1 (6 bases). Germline-derived CDR1 and CDR2 are SGHRS and YFSETQ. This CDR3 region has 15 residues. V lost 2 bases to trimming and J lost 2 bases, with 10 bases between them. The CDR3 region is CASSFGQINTGELFF. Here the CDR3 DNA reads TGCGCCAGCAGCTTCGGACAGATAAACACCGGGGAGCTGTTTTTT. Complete variable domain (other parts from reference TRBV5-1 and TRBJ2-2): KAGVTQTPRYLIKTRGQQVTLSCSPISGHRSVSWYQQTPGQGLQFLFEYFSETQRNKGNFPGRFSGRQFSNSRSEMNVSTLELGDSALYLCASSFGQINTGELFFGEGSRLTVL.